Sequencing of this TCR beta chain was carried out in a study of PD-1 blockade in classical Hodgkin lymphoma. Findings of the study overall: Reported baseline diversity: healthy donors highest, relapsed/refractory patients lowest. No one has yet defined what causes the repertoire differences, which may be disease activity or prior therapy.

This CDR3 region has 11 residues. The V gene lost 5 bases and the J gene lost 7 bases, with 11 bases spanning the gap. Germline V gene data show CDR1 as DFQATT and CDR2 as SNEGSKA (reference sequence). Indicated time point: newly diagnosed, previously untreated cHL patient sample. Serving as comparison were PBMCs from newly diagnosed, untreated classical Hodgkin lymphoma, which were sequenced alongside the relapsed/refractory trial patients. Comments on this clone: The antigen remains undetermined.

Here immunoSEQ multiplex PCR was the method, and the copy in TCRdb shows in-frame clones only, minus some. The table includes some 70,000 clones, nearly 95% detected once. The chain is built from TRBV20-1 and TRBJ2-5; D gene uncertain. This TCR derives from a human donor with classical Hodgkin lymphoma. The sample taken for sequencing was peripheral blood mononuclear cells (PBMCs). This CDR3 reads CSAPSRGTQYF. CDR3 bases: TGCAGTGCTCCGTCAAGAGGGACCCAGTACTTC.